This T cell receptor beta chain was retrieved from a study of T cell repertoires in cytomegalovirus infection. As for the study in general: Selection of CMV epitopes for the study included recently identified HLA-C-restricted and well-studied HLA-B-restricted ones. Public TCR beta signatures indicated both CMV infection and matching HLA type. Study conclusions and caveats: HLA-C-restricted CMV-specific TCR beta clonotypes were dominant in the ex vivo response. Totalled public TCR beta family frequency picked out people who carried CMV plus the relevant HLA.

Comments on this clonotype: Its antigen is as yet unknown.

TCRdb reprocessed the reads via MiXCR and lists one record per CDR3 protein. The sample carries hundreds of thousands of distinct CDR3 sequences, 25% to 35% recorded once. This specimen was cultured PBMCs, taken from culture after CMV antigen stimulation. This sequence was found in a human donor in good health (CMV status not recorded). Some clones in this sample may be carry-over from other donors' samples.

CDR3 sequence: CSSSTGTGSALGQFF. The CDR3 DNA reads TGCAGCTCATCGACAGGGACCGGTTCTGCTTTGGGGCAGTTCTTC. This chain links TRBV29-1 with TRBJ2-1; 7 nucleotides line up with TRBD1. With V trimmed by 8 bases and J by 12 bases, 22 bases remained unmatched. CDR3 size: 15 residues. The germline CDR1 and CDR2 sequences are SQVTM and ANQGSEA.